This T cell receptor (beta chain) was captured by sequencing in a study of siplizumab effects on memory and regulatory T cells. Study-wide results and limits: Roughly 80-97% of proliferating CD4+ or CD8+ clones defied assignment to a naive or memory phenotype. Alloreactive sequences tracing back to unstimulated CD4+ memory cells were significantly reduced by siplizumab. Naive T cells appeared more varied than memory cells and looked like key alloresponse contributors.

Some 100,000 TCR templates were measured in each sample. Repertoires were generated with immunoSEQ multiplex PCR, while TCRdb's copy carries only in-frame clones and drops some. The sample lists tens of thousands of clones, 93% occurring once. Note on this clone: The antigen remains undetermined.

Germline V gene data show CDR1 as MNHEY and CDR2 as SMNVEV (reference sequence). The CDR3 sequence is 17 residues long. The germline V and J ends were trimmed by 0 bases and 1 base, with 12 bases remaining between them. The rearrangement links TRBV27 to TRBJ2-2; D is possibly TRBD2 (5 bases). Specimen: CD8+ T cells sorted from blood. The TCR was taken from a human donor in good health. The CDR3 nucleotides read TGTGCCAGCAGTTTATCAAGAGGGCTGGTGAACACCGGGGAGCTGTTTTTT. Residues: CASSLSRGLVNTGELFF.